This TCR beta chain was recorded in a study of CD8+CD57+ T cells in acquired aplastic anemia. Study-wide context: On average, sorted CD4+ and CD8+ cells gave approximately 3 ug of DNA.

Genomic DNA acted as the template from which TCR beta VDJ combination and CDR3 sequence profiling were carried out. TCRdb itself ran the reads through MiXCR, one entry per CDR3 protein. The repertoire holds more than 250,000 distinct CDR3 sequences, with 55% to 65% as singletons. The table lists this clonotype with many counts. The TCR comes from a human donor with severe aplastic anemia or a healthy control (not recorded which). Sample: sorted CD4+, CD8+, or CD8+CD57+ T cells (not recorded which) from PBMCs.

CDR3 in amino acids: CATSDFETQYF. For the CDR3, the DNA is TGTGCCACCAGTGATTTTGAGACCCAGTACTTC. The chain carries TRBV24-1 and TRBJ2-5; D remains unclear. Looked up from germline, CDR1 is KGHDR and CDR2 is SFDVKD. The CDR3 extends over 11 amino acids. The ends were cut back, 1 base at V and 5 bases at J, with 1 base in the middle.